This T cell receptor (beta chain) appears in the sequencing data of a study of a mutant IDH1 vaccine in newly diagnosed glioma. Looking at the study overall: The treated group averaged 40.4 years old and was around 62% male, roughly 38% female. Earlier treatment was radiotherapy, temozolomide, or both, with most getting both. Study findings and constraints: Pseudoprogression seemed unrelated to changes in top peripheral T cell clonotypes.

Clones were sequenced by immunoSEQ multiplex PCR, and TCRdb holds only the in-frame ones, with some missing. The sample includes about 16,000 clones, about 95% of them seen just once. V dropped 8 bases and J dropped 0 bases, with 12 bases sitting between them. This CDR3 comprises 14 residues. Germline CDR1 and CDR2: LNHDA and SQIVND (reference sequence). Noted time point: baseline, week 1 (first vaccination visit). Specified treatment: pre-vaccination baseline after standard-of-care therapy. On this clone: Its antigen is undetermined.

The specimen was peripheral blood mononuclear cells (PBMCs), collected from a glioma patient treated with radiotherapy, temozolomide or both. V and J are TRBV19 and TRBJ2-3; D possibly corresponds to TRBD1 (6 bases). The source of this sequence is a young woman with glioma. Some clones in this sample may be carry-over from other donors' samples. This CDR3 reads CASVTGTSTDTQYF. The CDR3 DNA reads TGTGCCAGTGTGACAGGAACTAGCACAGATACGCAGTATTTT.